This T cell receptor (beta chain) was identified in a study of OX40 agonist ivuxolimab in advanced cancers. Study-level information: With ivuxolimab, an agonistic anti-OX40 (CD134) antibody, patients were treated. Eligibility rules accepted prior anti-PD-1, anti-PD-L1 or anti-CTLA-4 therapy, and 30% to 40% had some.

Study findings and constraints: Blood T cells, both CD4+ and CD8+, expanded clonally by week 6 at 0.1 to 3.0 mg/kg.

Trimming at V came to 5 bases and at J to 0 bases, leaving 2 bases not matched to a gene. Germline assignment: CDR1 SGHVS and CDR2 FQNEAQ. This CDR3 contains 15 residues. The table came from immunoSEQ multiplex PCR; TCRdb's copy has only in-frame clones and leaves some out. The data show under 65,000 clones, with roughly nine tenths seen just once and around 20% held by the top ten. Excluded were patients having autoimmune disease history or systemic immunosuppression. With regard to this clone: The antigen remains undetermined.

Sequencing was performed on CD4+ or CD8+ T cells sorted from blood, taken in a trial of the OX40 agonist ivuxolimab. This sequence joins TRBV7-8 and TRBJ2-2, with TRBD1 matching over 8 bases. The receptor was isolated from an adult with an advanced solid tumor such as melanoma, head and neck, liver or kidney cancer. CDR3 loop: CASSQTGANTGELFF. Written as DNA, the CDR3 is TGTGCCAGCAGCCAGACAGGGGCGAACACCGGGGAGCTGTTTTTT.